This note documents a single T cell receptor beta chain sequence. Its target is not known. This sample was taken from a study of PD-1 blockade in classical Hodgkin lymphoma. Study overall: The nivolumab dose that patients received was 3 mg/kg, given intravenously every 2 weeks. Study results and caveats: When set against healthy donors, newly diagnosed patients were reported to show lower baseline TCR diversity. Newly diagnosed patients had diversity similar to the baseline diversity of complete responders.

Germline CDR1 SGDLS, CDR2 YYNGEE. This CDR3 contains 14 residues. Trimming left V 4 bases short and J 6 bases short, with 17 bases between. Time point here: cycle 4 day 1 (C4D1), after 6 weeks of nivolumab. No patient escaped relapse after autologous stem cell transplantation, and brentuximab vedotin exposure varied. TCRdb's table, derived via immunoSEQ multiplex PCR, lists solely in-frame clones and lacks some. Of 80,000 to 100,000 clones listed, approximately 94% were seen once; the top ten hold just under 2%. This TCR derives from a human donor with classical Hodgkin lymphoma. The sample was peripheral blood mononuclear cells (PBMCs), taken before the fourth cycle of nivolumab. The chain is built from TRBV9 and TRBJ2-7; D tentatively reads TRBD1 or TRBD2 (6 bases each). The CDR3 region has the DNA TGTGCCAGCAGCCGGGCAGGGGAGGAGGTCGAGCAGTACTTC. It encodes CASSRAGEEVEQYF. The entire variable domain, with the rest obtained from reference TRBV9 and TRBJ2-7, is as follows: DSGVTQTPKHLITATGQRVTLRCSPRSGDLSVYWYQQSLDQGLQFLIQYYNGEERAKGNILERFSAQQFPDLHSELNLSSLELGDSALYFCASSRAGEEVEQYFGPGTRLTVT.